This T cell receptor (beta chain) is drawn from a study of post-analysis software for immune sequencing data. Across the whole study: The disease courses covered relapsing-remitting, secondary progressive and progressive-relapsing multiple sclerosis.

Overall study results and limits: The authors found that F measure strongly co-clustered same-batch samples. Compared against controls, patients with multiple sclerosis displayed significantly lower normalized Chao1 diversity. TRBV5-6, TRBV5-1 and TRBV20-1 were among four or five TRBV segments more frequent in patients than controls.

This clonotype has a handful of counts. Its matching antigen is unknown. Germline V CDR1 and CDR2: SEHNR, FQNEAQ (reference sequence). The CDR3 spans 16 residues. V dropped 4 bases and J dropped 8; count of bases not matched to a gene: 8. Researchers reported that TCR beta cDNA libraries carried unique molecular identifiers. A single record per CDR3 protein comes from TCRdb applying MiXCR to the PCR reads. The data show about 430,000 distinct CDR3 sequences, with 35% to 45% seen just once and approximately 7.7% held by the top ten. The chain couples TRBV7-9 to TRBJ2-1; TRBD2 agrees at 13 bases. Material for sequencing was blood. The clonotype was recovered from a girl aged 2 to 10 with multiple sclerosis. The CDR3 DNA follows: TGTGCCAGCAGCTCACTAGCGGGGGGGACCTGCGATGAGCAGTTCTTC. This encodes CASSSLAGGTCDEQFF.